Given below is one T cell receptor (beta chain) in context. The RNA input was about 0.45 to 1 ug, and it was reverse transcribed with random hexamers. Multiplex PCR with immunoSEQ amplified the TCR beta CDR3 across 54 Vbeta and 13 Jbeta. TCRdb re-analysed the immunoSEQ multiplex PCR reads in MiXCR, keeping a single row per CDR3 protein. The sample has fewer than 250,000 distinct CDR3 sequences, about 93% seen once; the top ten hold 0.1%. The data are from a study of CD8 T cells in Susac syndrome. Trimming shortened V by 3 bases and J by 1 base, and 11 bases separated the two germline ends. The CDR3 sequence is 14 residues long. CDR1 is SQVTM and CDR2 is ANQGSEA in the germline V gene. The authors carried out high-throughput sequencing of TCR beta. They applied it to CD8+ and CD4+ T cells obtained from blood. Matched for age and sex, the controls were healthy donors.

This sequence was found in a human donor in good health. The sequencing input was CD4+ T cells from PBMCs. The genes are TRBV29-1 and TRBJ2-3, with D possibly being TRBD2 (5 bases). CDR3 loop: CSVDGIRGTDTQYF. The DNA of the CDR3 is TGCAGCGTTGACGGGATACGGGGCACAGATACGCAGTATTTT.